A single sample gave rise to the 8 T cell receptor beta chains below, sequenced in a study of blood T cell repertoires in COVID-19. Profiling relied on immunoSEQ multiplex PCR, and the TCRdb table lists in-frame clones only, not all of them. The data show some 38,000 clones, just under 75% seen once. Sequencing was done on a sample of peripheral blood. The source is a man in his 70s with COVID-19, enrolled during active disease.

J is TRBJ1-1 and V is TRBV10-3; TRBD1 agrees at 9 bases. The V gene end was trimmed by 10 bases and the J gene end by 1 base; junction bases not matched to a gene: 4. The CDR3 consists of 13 residues. Germline assignment: CDR1 ENHRY and CDR2 SYGVKD. CDR3 nucleotides: TGTGCCAGCCAGGGACAGGGGAACACTGAAGCTTTCTTT. Amino acids: CASQGQGNTEAFF.

DNA for the CDR3: TGTGCCACCAGTGCGGGGGGGCTTAAGACCCAGTACTTC. This sequence encodes CATSAGGLKTQYF. The rearrangement links TRBV24-1 to TRBJ2-5; 8 nucleotides agree with TRBD2. CDR1 is KGHDR, CDR2 SFDVKD, per germline. This CDR3 has 13 residues. The V gene end was trimmed by 5 bases and the J gene end by 6 bases; junction bases not matched to a gene: 4.

The chain recombines TRBV7-9 with TRBJ2-7; the match to TRBD1 covers 10 bases. With 2 bases clipped from V and 7 bases from J, the junction kept 14 bases outside the gene matches. Germline CDR1 and CDR2: SEHNR and FQNEAQ (reference sequence). The CDR3 is made up of 17 amino acids. The CDR3 DNA reads as TGTGCCAGCAGCTTACTAGACTCCGGGACAGGGGATCGGGAGCAGTACTTC. Translated, it gives CASSLLDSGTGDREQYF.

The rearrangement links TRBV27 to TRBJ1-5; D not resolved. The germline CDR1 and CDR2 sequences are MNHEY and SMNVEV (reference sequence). Trimming removed 5 bases from V and 2 bases from J, with 10 bases in between. This CDR3 has 14 residues. The CDR3 is CASSVNVGNQPQHF. CDR3 in DNA: TGTGCCAGCAGTGTAAATGTCGGCAATCAGCCCCAGCATTTT.

This clone was picked up a small number of times. This rearrangement joins TRBV4-3 to TRBJ1-5; the D gene is possibly TRBD1 (6 bases). The germline gives CDR1 LGHNA, CDR2 YSLEER. This CDR3 spans 15 amino acids. Trimming removed 0 bases at V and 6 bases at J, with 12 bases between. DNA of the CDR3: TGCGCCAGCAGCCAAGATTCAGGGGCGGGTCAGCCCCAGCATTTT. Encoded protein: CASSQDSGAGQPQHF.

This clone was observed a few times. The chain has TRBV4-1 and TRBJ2-7; 10 bases are shared with TRBD2. This CDR3 has 15 amino acids. Germline V gives CDR1 MGHRA, CDR2 YSYEKL. The J segment lost 6 bases and the V segment lost 2 bases, leaving 7 bases of the junction unmatched. The CDR3 DNA reads TGCGCCAGCAGCCAATCAGCGGGAGGGCGGCTCGAGCAGTACTTC. Translating it yields CASSQSAGGRLEQYF.

This clone was recorded a few times. The genes are TRBV27 and TRBJ1-5, with a possible D match to TRBD1 (6 bases). Germline CDR1 and CDR2: MNHEY and SMNVEV (reference sequence). This CDR3 region has 15 residues. V dropped 1 base and J dropped 2 bases, with 9 bases sitting between them. DNA for the CDR3: TGTGCCAGCAGTTTATGGGGGGGCGGCAATCAGCCCCAGCATTTT. Amino acid sequence: CASSLWGGGNQPQHF.

V gene TRBV28 combines with J gene TRBJ1-3, with TRBD1 as a possible D gene (5 bases). CDR1 is MDHEN and CDR2 is SYDVKM in the germline V gene. Trimming shortened V by 5 bases and J by 0 bases, and 14 bases separated the two germline ends. The CDR3 runs 16 residues. CDR3 DNA: TGTGCCAGCAGTCAACTACAGGACTACTCTGGAAACACCATATATTTT. It translates to CASSQLQDYSGNTIYF.